The 7 T cell receptor beta chains below were found in one sample sequenced in a study of T cell repertoires in cytomegalovirus infection. One entry per CDR3 protein, called by TCRdb with MiXCR from the reads. The sample contains hundreds of thousands of distinct CDR3 sequences, around 24% of which appear only once. Sequencing was done on a sample of CD8+ T cells from PBMCs. The receptors come from a human donor in good health (CMV status not recorded). Some clones in this sample may be carry-over from other donors' samples.

The V call is TRBV5-1, the J call TRBJ1-1; a weak D match, TRBD1 (5 bases). There are 14 residues in the CDR3. Germline V gene sequence: CDR1 SGHRS, CDR2 YFSETQ. V was clipped by 0 bases and J by 3 bases, with 9 bases between them. The DNA of the CDR3 is TGCGCCAGCAGCTTGGAAGGGGACGACACTGAAGCTTTCTTT. Translating gives CASSLEGDDTEAFF.

In its sample, this clonotype was seen a few times. J is TRBJ2-5 and V is TRBV28; TRBD2 agrees at 14 bases. The germline V gene has CDR1 MDHEN and CDR2 SYDVKM. V was pared by 5 bases and J by 4 bases, with 9 bases of the junction left unmatched. The length of the CDR3 is 17 residues. CDR3 DNA sequence: TGTGCCAGCAGTCCGGGACTAGCGGGGGAGCGAGGAGAGACCCAGTACTTC. Residues: CASSPGLAGERGETQYF.

The V call is TRBV27, the J call TRBJ1-2, with no clear D. This CDR3 is 14 amino acids long. V lost 1 base, J lost 6 bases, and 12 bases lay in between. The germline V gene encodes CDR1 MNHEY and CDR2 SMNVEV (reference sequence). CDR3 DNA: TGTGCCAGCAGTTTATATCCCACAGCGCATGGCTACACCTTC. It is translated as CASSLYPTAHGYTF.

A few counts support this clonotype. V is TRBV20-1 and J is TRBJ2-3; TRBD1 aligns across 11 bases. CDR3 length: 14 residues. V lost 5 bases, J lost 4 bases, and 5 bases stayed unmatched. The V gene's germline CDR1 is DFQATT and CDR2 SNEGSKA (reference sequence). The DNA of the CDR3 is TGCAGTGCTGAGGACAGGGGGCGCCCAGATACGCAGTATTTT. Translation gives CSAEDRGRPDTQYF.

This clonotype was seen a handful of times. The chain employs TRBV6-5 and TRBJ2-7, with 8 bases identical to TRBD1. Germline lookup yields CDR1 MNHEY and CDR2 SVGAGI. The V segment lost 0 bases and the J segment 5 bases; nucleotides outside the gene matches: 3. This CDR3 comprises 14 residues. CDR3 bases: TGTGCCAGCAGTTACTCTGGACAGGGTGACGAGCAGTACGTC. As protein: CASSYSGQGDEQYV.

At least ten counts were recorded for this clonotype. The chain recombines TRBV7-8 with TRBJ2-3, with 15 bases that match TRBD2. This CDR3 spans 18 amino acids. CDR1 is SGHVS, CDR2 FQNEAQ, per germline. The V and J ends lost 5 bases and 2 bases, in that order; junction bases with no gene match: 8. This chain's CDR3 is CASSQEGTSGGYTDTQYF. CDR3 DNA: TGTGCCAGCAGCCAGGAGGGGACTAGCGGGGGGTACACAGATACGCAGTATTTT.

This clonotype was counted a few times. In DNA, the CDR3 is TGCAGCGTGGCTGGGACAGGGTATTCCGAGCAGTACTTC. It translates to CSVAGTGYSEQYF. The V and J genes are TRBV29-1 and TRBJ2-7; 9 nucleotides agree with TRBD1. CDR3 length equals 13 residues. The V and J ends lost 6 bases and 6 bases, in that order; junction bases with no gene match: 9. The V gene's germline CDR1 is SQVTM and CDR2 ANQGSEA.